This T cell receptor beta chain appears in the sequencing data of a study of blood T cell repertoires in COVID-19. The CDR3 loop spans 14 amino acids. Losses at the gene ends were 5 bases for V and 6 bases for J; bases not matched to a gene: 4. In germline, CDR1 is LNHDA, CDR2 SQIVND (reference sequence). Using immunoSEQ multiplex PCR, the repertoire was profiled, and TCRdb retains in-frame clones only, with some absent. This table holds about 230,000 clones, roughly 90% found once. The source of this sequence is a woman aged 55-70 years with acute or convalescent COVID-19. The chain links TRBV19 to TRBJ1-6; 7 bases are shared with TRBD1. Sequenced material: peripheral blood. Here the CDR3 reads CASSLQGVNSPLHF. Written as DNA, the CDR3 is TGTGCCAGTAGTCTCCAGGGGGTTAATTCACCCCTCCACTTT.